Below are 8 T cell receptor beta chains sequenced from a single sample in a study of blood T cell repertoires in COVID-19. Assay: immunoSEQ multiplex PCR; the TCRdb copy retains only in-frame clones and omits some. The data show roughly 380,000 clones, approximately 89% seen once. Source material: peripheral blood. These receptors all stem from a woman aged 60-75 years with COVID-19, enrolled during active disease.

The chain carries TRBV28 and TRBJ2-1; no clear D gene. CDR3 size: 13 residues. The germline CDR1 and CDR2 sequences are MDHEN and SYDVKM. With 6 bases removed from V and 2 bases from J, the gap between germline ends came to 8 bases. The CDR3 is CASSRTTYNEQFF. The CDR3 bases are TGTGCCAGCAGCCGCACAACCTACAATGAGCAGTTCTTC.

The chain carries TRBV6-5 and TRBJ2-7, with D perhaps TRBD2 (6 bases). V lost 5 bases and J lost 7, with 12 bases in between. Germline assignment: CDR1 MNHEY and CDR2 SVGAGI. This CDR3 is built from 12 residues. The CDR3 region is CASSRGEEEQYF. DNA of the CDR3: TGTGCCAGCAGTCGAGGGGAGGAAGAGCAGTACTTC.

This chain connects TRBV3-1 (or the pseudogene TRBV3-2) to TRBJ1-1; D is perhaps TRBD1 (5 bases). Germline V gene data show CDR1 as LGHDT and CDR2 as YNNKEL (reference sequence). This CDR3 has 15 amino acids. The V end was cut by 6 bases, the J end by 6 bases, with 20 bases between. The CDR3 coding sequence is TGTGCCAGCAGTCCGCGGCCTCAGGGTAGTGCTGAAGCTTTCTTT. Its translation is CASSPRPQGSAEAFF.

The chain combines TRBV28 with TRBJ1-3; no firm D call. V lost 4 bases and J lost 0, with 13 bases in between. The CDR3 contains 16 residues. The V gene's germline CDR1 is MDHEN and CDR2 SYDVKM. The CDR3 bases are TGTGCCAGCAGTTCCATTTTTTCGAGCTCTGGAAACACCATATATTTT. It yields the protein CASSSIFSSSGNTIYF.

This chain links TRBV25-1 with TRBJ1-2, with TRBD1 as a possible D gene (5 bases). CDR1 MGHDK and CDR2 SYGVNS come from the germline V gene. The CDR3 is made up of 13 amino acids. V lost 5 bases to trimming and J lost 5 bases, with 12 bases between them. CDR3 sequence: CASSPTGTYGYTF. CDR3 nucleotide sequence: TGTGCCAGCAGTCCCACAGGTACTTATGGCTACACCTTC.

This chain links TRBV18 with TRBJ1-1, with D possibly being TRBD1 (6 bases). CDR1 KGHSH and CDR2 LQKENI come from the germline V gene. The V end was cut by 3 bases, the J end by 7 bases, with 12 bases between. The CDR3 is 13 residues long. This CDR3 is CASSPQGTSEAFF. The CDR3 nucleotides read TGTGCCAGCTCACCCCAGGGGACCAGTGAAGCTTTCTTT.

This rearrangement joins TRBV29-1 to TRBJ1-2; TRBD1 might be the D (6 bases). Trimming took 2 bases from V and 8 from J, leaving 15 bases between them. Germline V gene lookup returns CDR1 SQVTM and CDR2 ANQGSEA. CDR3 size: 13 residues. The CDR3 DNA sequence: TGCAGCGTTGAACCCTCAGGGGTTTGGGGCTACACCTTC. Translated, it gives CSVEPSGVWGYTF.

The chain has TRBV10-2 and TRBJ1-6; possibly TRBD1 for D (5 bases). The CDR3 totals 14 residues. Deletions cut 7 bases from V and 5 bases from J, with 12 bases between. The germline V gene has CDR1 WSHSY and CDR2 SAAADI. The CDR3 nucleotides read TGCGCCAGCACCTCAGGGTACCATAATTCACCCCTCCACTTT. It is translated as CASTSGYHNSPLHF.